The 2 T cell receptor beta chains below all came from one sample that was sequenced in a study of cytomegalovirus exposure and HLA in healthy donors. PCR was performed using 60 Vbeta and 13 Jbeta primers. Measured with immunoSEQ multiplex PCR; TCRdb has only the in-frame clones, and not every one. The sample shows over 150,000 clones, 60% to 85% of them seen only once. The source material was PBMCs. These receptors all stem from a male donor in good health and CMV-seropositive.

This chain connects TRBV6-6 to TRBJ1-1, with TRBD1 matching 8 bases. The J segment lost 4 bases and the V segment lost 2 bases, leaving 9 bases of the junction unmatched. The germline CDR1 and CDR2 sequences are MNHNY and SVGAGI (reference sequence). The CDR3 has 16 amino acids. Written as DNA, the CDR3 is TGTGCCAGCAGTTACAAGGCAGGGGGCGGGAGCACTGAAGCTTTCTTT. As protein: CASSYKAGGGSTEAFF.

In this sample, this clone turned up once. The genes are TRBV7-8 and TRBJ2-5; the D gene is possibly TRBD2 (6 bases). The CDR3 totals 13 residues. The V end lost 4 bases, the J end lost 5 bases, and 11 bases lay between the germline ends. CDR1 and CDR2 (germline): SGHVS, FQNEAQ. The CDR3 region is CASSSGVGETQYF. Written as DNA, the CDR3 is TGTGCCAGCAGCTCGGGGGTGGGCGAGACCCAGTACTTC.